This TCR beta chain was documented in a study of identical twins. Study-wide findings and caveats: Twins shared out-of-frame alpha sequences with excess low generation probability. There were fewer insertions in abundant cord blood beta clonotypes, but memory repertoires showed no such pattern.

This clonotype was detected ten times or more. Antigen unknown. V dropped 0 bases and J dropped 1 base, with 10 bases sitting between them. Germline V gene lookup returns CDR1 LGHNA and CDR2 YSLEER. The CDR3 extends over 15 amino acids. The authors used template switching to add a universal primer site and gave cDNA unique molecular identifiers. In TCRdb, the 5' RACE reads were re-called with MiXCR into one record per CDR3 protein. The sample includes 350,000 to 450,000 distinct CDR3 sequences, around a sixth of them seen just once. This rearrangement joins TRBV4-3 to TRBJ2-7, with D unresolved. Sequenced input: naive T cells sorted from blood. This receptor was taken from a man in his forties or fifties in good health. This chain's CDR3 is CASSQESARSYEQYF. For the CDR3, the DNA is TGCGCCAGCAGCCAAGAATCGGCCCGGTCCTACGAGCAGTACTTC.